A single TCR beta chain is shown here with its context. The data are from a study of technical replicates of blood from several donors. Here immunoSEQ multiplex PCR was the method, and the copy in TCRdb shows in-frame clones only, minus some. This sample has roughly 62,000 clones, with around 92% found just once. Per the germline V gene, CDR1 is SGHVS and CDR2 is FNYEAQ. There are 14 residues in the CDR3. V dropped 1 base and J dropped 4 bases, with 7 bases sitting between them. The rearrangement links TRBV7-6 to TRBJ2-2; possibly TRBD2 for D (5 bases). The sequence was obtained from a human donor in good health. Some clones in this sample may be carry-over from other donors' samples. The sample taken for sequencing was PBMCs. The CDR3: CASSLDGITGELFF. The CDR3, as DNA: TGTGCCAGCAGCTTAGACGGGATCACCGGGGAGCTGTTTTTT.